What follows are 26 T cell receptor beta chains derived from one specimen sequenced in a study of vaccination effects on CD4 cells after COVID-19. Method: immunoSEQ multiplex PCR; TCRdb's copy keeps in-frame clones and lacks some. Of tens of thousands of clones in the sample, 76% were seen once. Their antigen targets remain unknown. ViraFEST used viral peptide pools to expand antigen-specific CD4+ T cells before sequencing. The culture ran for approximately 10 days, and then CD4+ T cells were isolated. Either the BNT162b2 or mRNA-1273 vaccine was given to participants in two doses. The material sequenced was CD4+ T cells from PBMCs cultured with HCoV-OC43 spike peptides, taken after COVID-19 vaccination. Subset of the sample: HCoV-OC43 spike overlapping peptide pool stimulation. The receptor source for this set is a human donor who received a COVID-19 vaccine.

This clone occurred a few times. The J gene is TRBJ2-3, the V gene TRBV5-5; 7 bases map to TRBD1. From germline, CDR1 is SGHKS and CDR2 YYEKEE (reference sequence). This CDR3 has 16 amino acids. Losses at the gene ends were 1 base for V and 0 bases for J; bases not matched to a gene: 5. The CDR3 is CASSLRGLPSTDTQYF. The CDR3, as DNA: TGTGCCAGCAGCTTGAGGGGGCTTCCTAGCACAGATACGCAGTATTTT. Full variable domain (remainder filled in from reference TRBV5-5 and TRBJ2-3): DAGVTQSPTHLIKTRGQQVTLRCSPISGHKSVSWYQQVLGQGPQFIFQYYEKEERGRGNFPDRFSARQFPNYSSELNVNALLLGDSALYLCASSLRGLPSTDTQYFGPGTRLTVL.

The chain joins TRBV20-1 to TRBJ2-1; D remains unclear. There are 11 residues in the CDR3. V was clipped by 1 base and J by 6 bases, with 4 bases between them. CDR1 is DFQATT and CDR2 is SNEGSKA in the germline V gene (reference sequence). CDR3: CSARVINEQFF. In DNA, the CDR3 is TGCAGTGCTAGAGTGATCAATGAGCAGTTCTTC.

This clone was picked up a small number of times. This sequence joins TRBV7-9 and TRBJ1-3; no clear D. Trimming cost V 5 bases and J 4 bases, with 15 bases left between them. This CDR3 spans 15 amino acids. Per germline, CDR1 SEHNR and CDR2 FQNEAQ (reference sequence). The CDR3 DNA sequence: TGTGCCAGCAGCCCTCGGGGAGGTGTGGGAAACACCATATATTTT. It specifies CASSPRGGVGNTIYF.

This clone has a handful of counts. The gene calls are TRBV4-1 and TRBJ2-7; 7 nucleotides align to TRBD1. Per germline, CDR1 MGHRA and CDR2 YSYEKL. There are 16 residues in the CDR3. J was trimmed by 0 bases and V by 0 bases; bases with no gene match: 5. CDR3 coding DNA: TGCGCCAGCAGCCAAGATGTGACAGGGAGCTCCTACGAGCAGTACGTC. This translates into CASSQDVTGSSYEQYV.

The chain has TRBV14 and TRBJ1-3, with D possibly TRBD1 on 6 matching bases. There are 15 residues in the CDR3. Germline values: CDR1 SGHDN, CDR2 FVKESK. V was cut by 1 base and J by 3 bases, with 10 bases left in between. CDR3 amino acids: CASSQARGSGNTIYF. The CDR3 DNA reads as TGTGCCAGCAGCCAAGCCAGGGGTAGTGGAAACACCATATATTTT.

This chain joins TRBV12-5 and TRBJ1-2; D is unclear. Trimming took off 4 bases at V and 7 bases at J, with 10 bases between the two ends. This CDR3 has 12 amino acids. Germline V gives CDR1 LGHNT, CDR2 FRNRAP. The CDR3 is CASGSALSGYTF. The CDR3 DNA sequence: TGTGCTAGTGGTTCCGCCTTGTCTGGCTACACCTTC.

This clone was seen a few times. V and J are TRBV12-5 and TRBJ1-5, with D perhaps matching TRBD1 (6 bases). Deletions cut 1 base from V and 6 bases from J, with 28 bases between. CDR3 length equals 20 residues. CDR1 is LGHNT and CDR2 is FRNRAP in the germline V gene. The CDR3 sequence is CASGLGTLYKSSGDGQPQHF. In DNA, the CDR3 is TGTGCTAGTGGTTTGGGGACCCTCTACAAGTCATCAGGGGACGGTCAGCCCCAGCATTTT.

The CDR3 spells CASSDRSRQEGEKLFF. The CDR3 coding sequence is TGCGCCAGCAGTGATAGATCACGGCAGGAGGGTGAAAAACTGTTTTTT. The chain combines TRBV10-2 with TRBJ1-4, with D unclear. V gave up 3 bases and J gave up 7 bases, with 18 bases separating them. The CDR3 spans 16 residues. Germline assignment: CDR1 WSHSY and CDR2 SAAADI.

In its sample, this clone was seen a few times. This sequence joins TRBV5-4 and TRBJ2-1, with TRBD2 identical over 9 bases. This CDR3 region has 15 residues. With V trimmed by 2 bases and J by 8 bases, 8 bases remained unmatched. The germline CDR1 and CDR2 sequences are SGHNT and YYREEE (reference sequence). The CDR3 DNA reads as TGTGCCAGCAGCTTCTTAGGGACTAGCATCGATGAGCAGTTCTTC. Translation: CASSFLGTSIDEQFF.

V and J are TRBV3-1 (or the pseudogene TRBV3-2) and TRBJ1-1; D remains ambiguous. Trimming pared 1 base from V and 1 base from J, leaving 4 bases between. The V gene's germline CDR1 is LGHDT and CDR2 YNNKEL (reference sequence). The CDR3 totals 13 residues. CDR3 bases: TGTGCCAGCAGCCAAGGACGGAACACTGAAGCTTTCTTT. Protein sequence: CASSQGRNTEAFF.

The rearrangement links TRBV6-1 to TRBJ2-1; no firm D call. Trimming removed 0 bases at V and 7 bases at J, with 10 bases between. This CDR3 region has 14 residues. The germline gives CDR1 MNHNS, CDR2 SASEGT. The CDR3 DNA reads as TGTGCCAGCAGTGAAGCCCCGACTCGAAATGAGCAGTTCTTC. It is translated as CASSEAPTRNEQFF.

The V call is TRBV24-1, the J call TRBJ2-4; 7 bases fit TRBD1. Germline CDR1 and CDR2: KGHDR and SFDVKD. The CDR3 has 14 amino acids. V shed 3 bases and J 6 bases; nucleotides not matched to a gene: 4. The CDR3 here is CATSDKDRLNIQYF. CDR3 coding DNA: TGTGCCACCAGTGATAAGGACAGGTTAAACATTCAGTACTTC.

This clone came up once. The chain links TRBV11-2 to TRBJ2-1; the match to TRBD2 covers 10 bases. The CDR3 contains 15 residues. With V trimmed by 3 bases and J by 9 bases, 8 bases remained unmatched. CDR1 and CDR2 (germline): SGHAT, FQNNGV. CDR3 nucleotides: TGTGCCAGCAGCTTCGTAGCGGGGGGCTGCTGTGAGCAGTTCTTC. Encoded protein: CASSFVAGGCCEQFF.

This chain connects TRBV11-3 to TRBJ1-5; possible D gene TRBD1, 5 bases. The CDR3 runs to 15 residues. Germline V CDR1 and CDR2: SGHNT, YENEEA. The V gene lost 4 bases and the J gene lost 1 base, with 11 bases spanning the gap. The CDR3 region has the DNA TGTGCCAGCAGCTCGGGGGGACGCAGCAATCAGCCCCAGCATTTT. This codes for CASSSGGRSNQPQHF.

The chain employs TRBV30 and TRBJ1-3; D gene unclear. V was clipped by 3 bases and J by 0 bases, with 9 bases between them. Germline assignment: CDR1 GTSNPN and CDR2 SVGIG (reference sequence). This CDR3 contains 14 residues. CDR3 residues: CAWRGLRSGNTIYF. The CDR3 DNA sequence: TGTGCCTGGAGGGGCCTTCGCTCTGGAAACACCATATATTTT.

V gene TRBV5-5 combines with J gene TRBJ2-3, with 11 bases fitting TRBD1. After removal of 3 bases from V and 2 bases from J, the junction contained 5 bases not matched to a gene. Germline assignment: CDR1 SGHKS and CDR2 YYEKEE (reference sequence). CDR3 size: 16 residues. The CDR3 coding sequence is TGTGCCAGCAGCTACGGACAGGGGGCTAACACAGATACGCAGTATTTT. It encodes CASSYGQGANTDTQYF.

The count of this clone is one. The V and J genes are TRBV25-1 and TRBJ1-6; no definite D call. CDR1 is MGHDK and CDR2 is SYGVNS in the germline V gene. Trimming took off 4 bases at V and 14 bases at J, with 9 bases between the two ends. This CDR3 is built from 11 residues. The CDR3, as DNA: TGTGCCAGCAGTGGCGGCCCGACCCTCCACTTT. Protein product: CASSGGPTLHF.

This chain joins TRBV30 and TRBJ2-1; 12 nucleotides agree with TRBD1. The CDR3 runs to 15 residues. Germline values: CDR1 GTSNPN, CDR2 SVGIG (reference sequence). The V gene end was trimmed by 5 bases and the J gene end by 7 bases; junction bases not matched to a gene: 9. The CDR3 spells CAWETGTGGWNEQFF. CDR3 coding DNA: TGTGCCTGGGAAACCGGGACAGGGGGCTGGAATGAGCAGTTCTTC.

The V and J genes are TRBV5-1 and TRBJ1-1, with no clear D. V was cut by 0 bases and J by 7 bases, with 7 bases left in between. Germline V lookup: CDR1 SGHRS, CDR2 YFSETQ. The CDR3 sequence is 12 residues long. The DNA of the CDR3 is TGCGCCAGCAGCTTGGGGTGGAGTGAAGCTTTCTTT. Protein: CASSLGWSEAFF.

The gene calls are TRBV2 and TRBJ2-7; possibly TRBD2 for D (5 bases). The ends were cut back, 6 bases at V and 6 bases at J, with 15 bases in the middle. In germline, CDR1 is SNHLY, CDR2 FYNNEI. The CDR3 is 13 amino acids. This CDR3 is CASSRGRFVEQYV. The DNA of the CDR3 is TGTGCCAGCAGCCGGGGAAGGTTCGTCGAGCAGTACGTC.

The chain combines TRBV18 with TRBJ1-1; TRBD1 aligns across 7 bases. The germline CDR1 and CDR2 sequences are KGHSH and LQKENI. V was pared by 3 bases and J by 1 base, with 5 bases of the junction left unmatched. CDR3 size: 15 residues. The CDR3, as DNA: TGTGCCAGCTCACCCACCGGGACAGAGAACACTGAAGCTTTCTTT. Translating gives CASSPTGTENTEAFF.

The V gene is TRBV7-9, the J gene TRBJ1-2; 9 bases agree with TRBD1. CDR1 and CDR2 from the germline V gene are SEHNR and FQNEAQ (reference sequence). V lost 5 bases to trimming and J lost 4 bases; unmatched junction nucleotides: 8. The CDR3 extends over 15 amino acids. CDR3 residues: CASSRRPGQGYGYTF. The CDR3 DNA reads as TGTGCCAGCAGCCGACGACCGGGACAGGGCTATGGCTACACCTTC.

The V call is TRBV5-1, the J call TRBJ1-4; 9 nucleotides align to TRBD1. Trimming cost V 5 bases and J 2 bases; bases outside gene matches: 7. The CDR3 is 16 amino acids. CDR1 SGHRS and CDR2 YFSETQ come from the germline V gene. The CDR3 here is CASREQGALTNEKLFF. Written as DNA, the CDR3 is TGCGCCAGCAGGGAACAGGGGGCGCTGACTAATGAAAAACTGTTTTTT.

This chain joins TRBV6-4 and TRBJ1-1, with 10 bases that match TRBD1. The germline gives CDR1 MRHNA, CDR2 SNTAGT. J lost 8 bases, V lost 2 bases, and 2 bases had no gene match. The CDR3 sequence is 13 residues long. This chain's CDR3 is CASSDEDRGEAFF. The CDR3 region has the DNA TGTGCCAGCAGTGACGAGGACAGGGGGGAAGCTTTCTTT.

The chain uses TRBV3-1 (or the pseudogene TRBV3-2) and TRBJ1-6; 8 bases are a match to TRBD1. V dropped 6 bases and J dropped 10; count of bases not matched to a gene: 11. Looked up from germline, CDR1 is LGHDT and CDR2 is YNNKEL (reference sequence). The CDR3 runs to 15 residues. The DNA for the CDR3 is TGTGCCAGCAGTTTTACCTCAGGGGGCAGGTCACCCCTCCACTTT. Protein sequence: CASSFTSGGRSPLHF.

The rearrangement joins TRBV29-1 to TRBJ2-3, with TRBD2 identical over 10 bases. The germline V gene has CDR1 SQVTM and CDR2 ANQGSEA. Trimming took 2 bases from V and 7 from J; bases not matched to a gene: 18. The CDR3 consists of 18 residues. This chain's CDR3 is CSVEPSTSGAAQWNTQYF. CDR3 coding DNA: TGCAGCGTTGAACCCTCCACTAGCGGGGCTGCTCAGTGGAATACGCAGTATTTT.